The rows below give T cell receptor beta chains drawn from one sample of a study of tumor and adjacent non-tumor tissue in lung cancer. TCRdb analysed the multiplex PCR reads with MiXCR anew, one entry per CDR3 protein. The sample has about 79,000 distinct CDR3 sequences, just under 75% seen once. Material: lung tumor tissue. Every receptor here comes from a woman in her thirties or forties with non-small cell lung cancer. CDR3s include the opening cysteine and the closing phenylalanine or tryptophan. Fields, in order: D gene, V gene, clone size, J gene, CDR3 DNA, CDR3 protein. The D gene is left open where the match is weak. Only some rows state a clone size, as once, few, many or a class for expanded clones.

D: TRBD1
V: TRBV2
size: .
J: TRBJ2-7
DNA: TGTGCCAGCAGGGCAGGACAGGTCTACGTGCAGTACTTC
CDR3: CASRAGQVYVQYF

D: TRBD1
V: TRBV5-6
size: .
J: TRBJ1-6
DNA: TGTGCCAGAAGCTTTGGACAGGATAATTCATCCCTCCACTTT
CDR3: CARSFGQDNSSLHF

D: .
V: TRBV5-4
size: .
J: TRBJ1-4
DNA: TGTCCCAGCAGCTTGTGGGCTGGAGGCAGTGAAAAACTGTTTTTT
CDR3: CPSSLWAGGSEKLFF

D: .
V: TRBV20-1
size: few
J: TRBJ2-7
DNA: TGCAGCGCTAGAAGCGGCAGTCCTGGGGTTCCTTTC
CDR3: CSARSGSPGVPF

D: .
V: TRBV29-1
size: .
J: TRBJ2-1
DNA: TGCAGCGTTGAAGCTGTGGGACCCCTAAGCAATGAGCAGTTCTTC
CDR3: CSVEAVGPLSNEQFF

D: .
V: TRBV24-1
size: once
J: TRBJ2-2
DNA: TGTGTCACCAGTGAATACACCAACACCGGGGAGCTGTTTTTT
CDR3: CVTSEYTNTGELFF

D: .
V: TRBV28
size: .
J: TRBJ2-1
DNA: TGTGCCAGCAGTTGGCTAGCAGGATACAATGAGCAATCCTTC
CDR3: CASSWLAGYNEQSF

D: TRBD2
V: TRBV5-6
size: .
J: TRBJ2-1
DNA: TGTGCCAGCTCGGGGACTAGCGGGGGCCGGAATTACAATGAGCAGTTCTTC
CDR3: CASSGTSGGRNYNEQFF

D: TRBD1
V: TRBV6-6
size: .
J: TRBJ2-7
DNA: TGTACCAGCAGTTACGGTGGCCCCCAGGGGGCCTACGAACAGTACTTC
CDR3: CTSSYGGPQGAYEQYF

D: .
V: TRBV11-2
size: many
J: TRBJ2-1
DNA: TGTGCCAGCAGCTTAGATCATGCCGGTGAGCAGTTCTTC
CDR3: CASSLDHAGEQFF

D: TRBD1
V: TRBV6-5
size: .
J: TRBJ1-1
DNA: TGTGCCAGCGCAGGGGGTTCGGCAGGGAACACTGAAGTTTTCTTT
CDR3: CASAGGSAGNTEVFF

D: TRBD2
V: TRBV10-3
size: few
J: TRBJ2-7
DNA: TGTGCCATCGCAGGGACGGGAGGAAAAGACGAGCAGTACTTC
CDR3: CAIAGTGGKDEQYF

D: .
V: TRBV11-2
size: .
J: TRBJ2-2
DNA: TGTGCCAGCAGCACCCGACAGGATTCCAACACCGGGAAGCTGTTTTTT
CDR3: CASSTRQDSNTGKLFF

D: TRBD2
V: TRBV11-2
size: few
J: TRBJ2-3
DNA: TGTGCCAGCAGCTTTTCACTAGCGGGGGGCTCCACAGATGCGCATTATTTT
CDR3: CASSFSLAGGSTDAHYF